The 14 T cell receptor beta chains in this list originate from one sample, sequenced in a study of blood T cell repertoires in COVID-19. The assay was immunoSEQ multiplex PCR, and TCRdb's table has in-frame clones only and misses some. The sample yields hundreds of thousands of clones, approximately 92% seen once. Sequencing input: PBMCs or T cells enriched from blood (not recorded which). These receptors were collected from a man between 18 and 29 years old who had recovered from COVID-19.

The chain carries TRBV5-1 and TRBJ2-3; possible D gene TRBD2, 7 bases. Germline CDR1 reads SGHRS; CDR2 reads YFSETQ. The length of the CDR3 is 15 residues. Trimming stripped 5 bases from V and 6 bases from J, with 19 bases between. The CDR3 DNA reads TGCGCCAGCAGTCCCCTGGGGGGGCGTGGGGATACGCAGTATTTT. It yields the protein CASSPLGGRGDTQYF.

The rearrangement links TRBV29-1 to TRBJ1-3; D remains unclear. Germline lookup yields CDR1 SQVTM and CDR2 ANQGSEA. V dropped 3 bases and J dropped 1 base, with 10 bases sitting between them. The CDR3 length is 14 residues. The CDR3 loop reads CSVEEAYSGNTIYF. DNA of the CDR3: TGCAGCGTTGAGGAGGCATATTCTGGAAACACCATATATTTT.

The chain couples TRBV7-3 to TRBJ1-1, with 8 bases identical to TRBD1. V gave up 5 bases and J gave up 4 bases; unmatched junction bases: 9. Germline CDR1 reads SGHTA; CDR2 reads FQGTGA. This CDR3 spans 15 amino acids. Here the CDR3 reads CASSQEPGGSTEAFF. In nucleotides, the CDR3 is TGTGCCAGCAGCCAAGAACCAGGGGGCTCCACTGAAGCTTTCTTT.

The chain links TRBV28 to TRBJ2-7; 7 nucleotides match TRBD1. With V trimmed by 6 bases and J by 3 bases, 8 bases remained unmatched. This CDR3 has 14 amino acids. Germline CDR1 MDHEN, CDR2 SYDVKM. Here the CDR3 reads CASSLSGQLYEQYF. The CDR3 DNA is TGTGCCAGCAGCCTCTCGGGACAGCTCTACGAGCAGTACTTC.

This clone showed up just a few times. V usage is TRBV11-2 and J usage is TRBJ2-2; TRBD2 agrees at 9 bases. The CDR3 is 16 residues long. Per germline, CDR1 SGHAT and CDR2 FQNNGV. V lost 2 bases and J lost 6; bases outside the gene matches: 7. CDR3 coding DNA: TGTGCCAGCAGCTTATCCGGTAGCGGGAGATCCGGGGAGCTGTTTTTT. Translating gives CASSLSGSGRSGELFF.

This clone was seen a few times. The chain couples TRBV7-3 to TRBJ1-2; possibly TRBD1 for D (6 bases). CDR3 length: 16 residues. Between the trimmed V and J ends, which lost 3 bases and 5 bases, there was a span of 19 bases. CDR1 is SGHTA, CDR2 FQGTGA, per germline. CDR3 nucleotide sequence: TGTGCCAGCAGCTTTGGACCCGCAGGGGCTAGTTATGGCTACACCTTC. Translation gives CASSFGPAGASYGYTF.

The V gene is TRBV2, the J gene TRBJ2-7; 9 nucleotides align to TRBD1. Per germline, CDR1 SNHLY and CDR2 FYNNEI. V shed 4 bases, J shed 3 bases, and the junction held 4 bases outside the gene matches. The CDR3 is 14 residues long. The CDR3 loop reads CASSAGQGYYEQYF. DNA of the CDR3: TGTGCCAGCAGTGCGGGACAGGGCTACTACGAGCAGTACTTC.

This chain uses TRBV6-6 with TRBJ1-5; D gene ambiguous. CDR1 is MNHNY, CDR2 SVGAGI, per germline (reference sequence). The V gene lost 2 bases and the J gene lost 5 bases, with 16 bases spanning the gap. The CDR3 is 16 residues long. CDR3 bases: TGTGCCAGCAGTTACACACAATACAGCCTCGATCAGCCCCAGCATTTT. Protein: CASSYTQYSLDQPQHF.

The CDR3 sequence is CASSLGGSTYNEQFF. In DNA form, the CDR3 reads TGTGCCAGCAGCTTGGGCGGGAGCACCTACAATGAGCAGTTCTTC. V and J are TRBV5-8 and TRBJ2-1, with 7 bases matching TRBD2. This CDR3 spans 15 amino acids. CDR1 and CDR2 (germline): SGHTS, YDEGEE. J gave up 2 bases and V 0 bases, and 2 bases lay outside the gene matches. Based on the CDR3 plus reference TRBV5-8 and TRBJ2-1, the full variable domain is EAGVTQSPTHLIKTRGQQATLRCSPISGHTSVYWYQQALGLGLQFLLWYDEGEERNRGNFPPRFSGRQFPNYSSELNVNALELEDSALYLCASSLGGSTYNEQFFGPGTRLTVL.

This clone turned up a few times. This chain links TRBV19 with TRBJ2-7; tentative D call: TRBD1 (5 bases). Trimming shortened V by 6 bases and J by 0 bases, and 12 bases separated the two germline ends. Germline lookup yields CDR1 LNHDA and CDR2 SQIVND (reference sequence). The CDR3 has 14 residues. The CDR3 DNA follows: TGTGCCAGTAGCCCGCAGGGAAGCTCCTACGAGCAGTACTTC. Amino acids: CASSPQGSSYEQYF. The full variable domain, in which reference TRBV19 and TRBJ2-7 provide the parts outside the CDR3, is DGGITQSPKYLFRKEGQNVTLSCEQNLNHDAMYWYRQDPGQGLRLIYYSQIVNDFQKGDIAEGYSVSREKKESFPLTVTSAQKNPTAFYLCASSPQGSSYEQYFGPGTRLTVT.

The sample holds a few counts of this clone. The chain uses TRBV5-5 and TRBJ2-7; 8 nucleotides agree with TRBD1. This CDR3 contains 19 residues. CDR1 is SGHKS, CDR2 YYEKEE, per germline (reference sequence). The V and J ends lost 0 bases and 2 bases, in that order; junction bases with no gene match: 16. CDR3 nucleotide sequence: TGTGCCAGCAGCTTGGTTTATGACCAGGCAGGGGGCTCGACCTACGAGCAGTACTTC. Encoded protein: CASSLVYDQAGGSTYEQYF.

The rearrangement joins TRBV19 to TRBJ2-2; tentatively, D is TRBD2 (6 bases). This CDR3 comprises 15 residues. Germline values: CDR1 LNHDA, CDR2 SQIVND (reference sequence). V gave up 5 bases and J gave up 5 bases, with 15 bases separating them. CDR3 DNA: TGTGCCAGTAGTGATTTGGGGGGTAAGACCGGGGAGCTGTTTTTT. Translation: CASSDLGGKTGELFF.

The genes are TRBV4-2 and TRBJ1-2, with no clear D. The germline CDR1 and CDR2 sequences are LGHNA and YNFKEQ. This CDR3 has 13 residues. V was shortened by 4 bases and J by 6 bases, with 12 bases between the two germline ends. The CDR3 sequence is CASSPGRADGYTF. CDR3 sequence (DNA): TGTGCCAGCAGCCCAGGTAGAGCAGATGGCTACACCTTC.

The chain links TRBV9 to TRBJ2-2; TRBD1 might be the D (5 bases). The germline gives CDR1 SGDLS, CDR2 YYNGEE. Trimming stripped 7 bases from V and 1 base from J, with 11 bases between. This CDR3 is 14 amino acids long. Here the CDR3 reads CASAAQGNTGELFF. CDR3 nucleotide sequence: TGTGCCAGCGCGGCCCAGGGGAACACCGGGGAGCTGTTTTTT.